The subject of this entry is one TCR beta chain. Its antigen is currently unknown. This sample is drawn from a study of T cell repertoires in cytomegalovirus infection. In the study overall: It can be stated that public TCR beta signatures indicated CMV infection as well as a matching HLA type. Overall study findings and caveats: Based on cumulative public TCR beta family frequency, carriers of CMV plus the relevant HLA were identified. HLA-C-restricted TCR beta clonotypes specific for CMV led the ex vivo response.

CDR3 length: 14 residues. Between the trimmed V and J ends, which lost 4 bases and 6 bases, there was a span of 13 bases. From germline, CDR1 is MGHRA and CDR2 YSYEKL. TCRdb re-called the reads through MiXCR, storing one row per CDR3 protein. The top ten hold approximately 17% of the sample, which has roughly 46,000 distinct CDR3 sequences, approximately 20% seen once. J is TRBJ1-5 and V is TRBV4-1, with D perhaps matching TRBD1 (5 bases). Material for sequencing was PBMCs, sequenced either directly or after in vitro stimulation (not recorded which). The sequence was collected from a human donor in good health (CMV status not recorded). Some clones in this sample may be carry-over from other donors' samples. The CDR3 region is CASSRLQVPQPQHF. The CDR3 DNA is TGCGCCAGCAGCCGATTACAGGTCCCTCAGCCCCAGCATTTT.